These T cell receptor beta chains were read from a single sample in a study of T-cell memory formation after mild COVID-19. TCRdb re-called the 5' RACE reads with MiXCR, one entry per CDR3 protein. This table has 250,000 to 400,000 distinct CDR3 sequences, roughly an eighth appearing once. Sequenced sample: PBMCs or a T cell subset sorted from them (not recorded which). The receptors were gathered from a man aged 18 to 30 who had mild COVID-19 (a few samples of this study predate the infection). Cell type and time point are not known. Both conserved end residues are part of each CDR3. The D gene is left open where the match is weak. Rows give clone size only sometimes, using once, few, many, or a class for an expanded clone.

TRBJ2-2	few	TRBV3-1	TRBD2	TGTGCCAGCACCCACACTAGCGGGGGGGGAGACACCGGGGAGCTGTTTTTT	CASTHTSGGGDTGELFF
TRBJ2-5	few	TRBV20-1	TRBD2	TGCAGTGCCCGAACCCCTCTAGCGGACCAAGAGACCCAGTACTTC	CSARTPLADQETQYF
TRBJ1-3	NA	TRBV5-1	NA	TGCGCCAGCAGCTGGTCCCCGGGACAAGGTGACTCTGGAAACACCATATATTTT	CASSWSPGQGDSGNTIYF
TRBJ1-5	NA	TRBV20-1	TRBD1	TGCAGTGTTGCCGGGACAGGGGTCCGACAGCCCCAGCATTTT	CSVAGTGVRQPQHF
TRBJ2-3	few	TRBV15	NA	TGTGCCACCAGCAGAGACCAGCCCCCAGATACGCAGTATTTT	CATSRDQPPDTQYF
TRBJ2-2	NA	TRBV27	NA	TGTGCCAGCAGTTTAGGGGGCGGTCCGGGGTCCACCGGGGAGCTGTTTTTT	CASSLGGGPGSTGELFF
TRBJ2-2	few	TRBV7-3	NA	TGTGCCAGCAGTACCCGAGCAGGGAGAGGCACCGGGGAGCTGTTTTTT	CASSTRAGRGTGELFF
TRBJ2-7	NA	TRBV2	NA	TGTGCCGTATTTGAATCTGGCAAACCCTACGAGCAGTACTTC	CAVFESGKPYEQYF
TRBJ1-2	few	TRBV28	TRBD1	TGTGCCAGCAGGACAGGGAGGAATGGCTACACCTTC	CASRTGRNGYTF
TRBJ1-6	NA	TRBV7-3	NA	TGTGCCAGCAGCTTAGCAACTACCGGGTCACCCCTCCACTTT	CASSLATTGSPLHF
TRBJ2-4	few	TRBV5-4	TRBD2	TGTGCCAGCAGAACGGGGGGGGACGAGTACTTC	CASRTGGDEYF
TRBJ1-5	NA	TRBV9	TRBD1	TGTGCCAGCAGCGACCACAGGGGGAATCAGCCCCAGCATTTT	CASSDHRGNQPQHF
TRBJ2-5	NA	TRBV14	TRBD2	TGTGCCAGCAGCCAATCCCGTCCGAGACTAGCCGGGACCCAGTACTTC	CASSQSRPRLAGTQYF
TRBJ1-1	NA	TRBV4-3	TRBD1	TGCGCCAGCAGAACCCGGGACAGCGAAGCTTTCTTT	CASRTRDSEAFF
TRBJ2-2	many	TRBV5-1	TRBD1	TGCGCCAGCAGCCCTAGACAGGGTTGGACCGGGGAGCTGTTTTTT	CASSPRQGWTGELFF
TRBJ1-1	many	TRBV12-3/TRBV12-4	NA	TGTGCCAGCAGCGTGAACACTGAAGCTTTCTTT	CASSVNTEAFF
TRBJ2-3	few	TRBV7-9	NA	TGTGCCAGCACCTACACAGATACGCAGTATTTT	CASTYTDTQYF
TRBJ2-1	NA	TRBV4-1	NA	TGCGCCAGCAGCCCCTCCTGGGCTAGGCAGAATGAGCAGTTCTTC	CASSPSWARQNEQFF
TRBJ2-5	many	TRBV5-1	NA	TGCGCCAGCAGTGGTGGAGCCGGGGAGACCCAGTACTTC	CASSGGAGETQYF
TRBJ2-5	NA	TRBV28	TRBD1	TGTGCCAGCAGTTTACTTGAGACAGGGGTACAGACCCAGTACTTC	CASSLLETGVQTQYF
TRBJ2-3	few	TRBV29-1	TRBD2	TGCAGCGCCAACTGGGGGGGAGATACGCAGTATTTT	CSANWGGDTQYF
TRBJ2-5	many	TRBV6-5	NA	TGTGCCAGCAGTTTTAGGCCCCAGCCCCTCGAGACCCAGTACTTC	CASSFRPQPLETQYF
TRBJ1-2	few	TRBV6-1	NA	TGTGCCAGCAGTGCTGGAGTGGGGGGCAACTATGGCTACACCTTC	CASSAGVGGNYGYTF
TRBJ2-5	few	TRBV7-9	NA	TGTGCCAGCAGCTTTCAGGGGAGTCAAGAGACCCAGTACTTC	CASSFQGSQETQYF
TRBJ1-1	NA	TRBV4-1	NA	TGCGCCAGCAGCCAACTGGACAGTTTGAACACTGAAGCTTTCTTT	CASSQLDSLNTEAFF
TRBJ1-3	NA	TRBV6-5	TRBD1	TGTGCCAGCAGCAAATCAACAGGGGCTGGAAACACCATATATTTT	CASSKSTGAGNTIYF
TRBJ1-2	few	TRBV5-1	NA	TGCGCCAGCAGCTTGGCAGTTCGGGGTGACTATGGCTACACCTTC	CASSLAVRGDYGYTF
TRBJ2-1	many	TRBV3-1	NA	TGTGCCAGCAGCCAGGGAAGGGTTGAGCAGTTCTTC	CASSQGRVEQFF
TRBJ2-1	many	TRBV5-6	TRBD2	TGTGCCAGCAGCTTGGCCGGACTAGCGTCGGATGAGCAGTTCTTC	CASSLAGLASDEQFF
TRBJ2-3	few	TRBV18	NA	TGTGCCAGCTCACCTTCCTCAGGATTGTCAGATACGCAGTATTTT	CASSPSSGLSDTQYF
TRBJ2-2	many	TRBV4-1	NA	TGTGCCAGCAGCCACAACACCGGGGAGCTGTTTTTT	CASSHNTGELFF
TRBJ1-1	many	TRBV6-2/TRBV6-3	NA	TGTGCCAGCAACTCCCCAAGAGAGGGTGCCAGGGAAGCTTTCTTT	CASNSPREGAREAFF
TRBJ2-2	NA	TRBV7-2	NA	TGTGCCAGCAGCTTAGTCGGGGGACGGGCCGGGGAGCTGTTTTTT	CASSLVGGRAGELFF
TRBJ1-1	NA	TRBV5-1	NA	TGCGCCAGCAGCCTGGAACAGGGTTGGACTGATGCTTTCTTT	CASSLEQGWTDAFF
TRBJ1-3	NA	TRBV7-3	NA	TGTGCCAGCAGCTTAAGAGAGTGGGACAATTTTGGAAACACCATATATTTT	CASSLREWDNFGNTIYF
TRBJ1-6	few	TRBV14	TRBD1	TGTGCCAGCAGCCGAAGGACAGGGGGGAATTCACCCCTCCACTTT	CASSRRTGGNSPLHF
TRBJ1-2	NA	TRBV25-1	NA	TGTGCCAGCAGTGATCATTACAGGGTTGGCTACACCTTC	CASSDHYRVGYTF
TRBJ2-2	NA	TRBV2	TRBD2	TGTGCCAGCAGCCTCCTTAGCGGGGGGTTCAGCGGGGAGCTGTTTTTT	CASSLLSGGFSGELFF
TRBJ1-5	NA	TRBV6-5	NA	TGTGCCAGCAGGCCTGACACGGAACAGCCCCAGCATTTT	CASRPDTEQPQHF